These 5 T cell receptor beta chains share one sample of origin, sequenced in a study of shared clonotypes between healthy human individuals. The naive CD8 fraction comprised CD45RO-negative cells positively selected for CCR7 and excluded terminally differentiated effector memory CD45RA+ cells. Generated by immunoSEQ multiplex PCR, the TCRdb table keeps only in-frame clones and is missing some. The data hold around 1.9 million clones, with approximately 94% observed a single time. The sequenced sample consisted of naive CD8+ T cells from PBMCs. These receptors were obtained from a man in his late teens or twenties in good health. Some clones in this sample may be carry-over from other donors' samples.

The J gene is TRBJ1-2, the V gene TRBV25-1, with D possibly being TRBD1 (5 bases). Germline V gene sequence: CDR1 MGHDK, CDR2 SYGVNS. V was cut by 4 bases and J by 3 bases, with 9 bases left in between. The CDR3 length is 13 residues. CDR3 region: CASSVTGYYGYTF. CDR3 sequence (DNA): TGTGCCAGCAGTGTTACAGGATACTATGGCTACACCTTC.

The CDR3 nucleotides read TGTGCCAGCCTCGGACAGGGGTCGTATACCTACAATGAGCAGTTCTTC. Protein: CASLGQGSYTYNEQFF. This chain connects TRBV2 to TRBJ2-1, with TRBD1 identical over 9 bases. Germline V gene data show CDR1 as SNHLY and CDR2 as FYNNEI. This CDR3 spans 16 amino acids. Trimming cost V 8 bases and J 2 bases; bases outside gene matches: 10.

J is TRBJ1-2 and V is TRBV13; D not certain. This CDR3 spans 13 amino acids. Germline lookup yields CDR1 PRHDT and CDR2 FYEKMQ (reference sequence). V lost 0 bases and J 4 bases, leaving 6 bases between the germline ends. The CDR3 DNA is TGTGCCAGCAGCTTAGGCGAGTTCTATGGCTACACCTTC. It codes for CASSLGEFYGYTF.

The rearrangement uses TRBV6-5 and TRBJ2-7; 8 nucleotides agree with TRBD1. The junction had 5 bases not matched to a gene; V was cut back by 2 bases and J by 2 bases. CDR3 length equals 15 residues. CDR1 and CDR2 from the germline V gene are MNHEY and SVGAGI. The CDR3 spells CASSYAGGATYEQYF. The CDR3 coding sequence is TGTGCCAGCAGTTACGCAGGGGGCGCAACCTACGAGCAGTACTTC.

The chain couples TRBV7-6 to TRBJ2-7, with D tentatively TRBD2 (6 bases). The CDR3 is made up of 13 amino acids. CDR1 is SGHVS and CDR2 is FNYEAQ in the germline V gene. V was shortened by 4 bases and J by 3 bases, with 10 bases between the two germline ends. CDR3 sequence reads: CASSYGGNYEQYF. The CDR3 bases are TGTGCCAGCAGCTACGGCGGGAACTACGAGCAGTACTTC.